The clone carrying this T cell receptor (beta chain) was seen at least ten times. With 60 Vbeta and 13 Jbeta primers, the PCR was carried out. Generated by immunoSEQ multiplex PCR, the TCRdb table keeps only in-frame clones and is missing some. Among more than 120,000 clones listed, about four fifths were seen once. These data are taken from a study of cytomegalovirus exposure and HLA in healthy donors. V lost 4 bases, J lost 3 bases, and 19 bases lay in between. Germline V gene lookup returns CDR1 SGHDT and CDR2 YYEEEE. The CDR3 loop spans 16 amino acids. Sequences were obtained from PBMCs. V and J are TRBV5-6 and TRBJ1-1; D ambiguous. This receptor was taken from a woman aged 40 to 50 in good health and CMV-seropositive. CDR3 coding DNA: TGTGCCAGCAGCCCCCCGGGGTGGTATGGGGACACTGAAGCTTTCTTT. Amino acid sequence: CASSPPGWYGDTEAFF. Looking up the rest from reference TRBV5-6 and TRBJ1-1 gives the full variable domain: DAGVTQSPTHLIKTRGQQVTLRCSPKSGHDTVSWYQQALGQGPQFIFQYYEEEERQRGNFPDRFSGHQFPNYSSELNVNALLLGDSALYLCASSPPGWYGDTEAFFGQGTRLTVV.